Listed below are T cell receptor beta chains from one sample, sequenced in a study of T-cell memory formation after mild COVID-19. TCRdb re-derived calls from the 5' RACE reads in MiXCR, one entry per CDR3 protein. This table holds around 140,000 distinct CDR3 sequences, around 5.8% found once. The specimen was PBMCs or a T cell subset sorted from them (not recorded which). The receptors come from an adult woman who had mild COVID-19 (a few samples of this study predate the infection). Cell type and time point are not known. CDR3s include the opening cysteine and the closing phenylalanine or tryptophan. A D gene is named only where the DNA matches it firmly. For some rows the clone size is stated as once, few or many, or as a class when expanded; others skip it.

len: 13; j_gene: TRBJ1-1; v_gene: TRBV7-2; abundance: few; d_gene: TRBD1; CDR3aa: CASSFPQGTEAFF; CDR3nt: TGTGCCAGCAGCTTTCCACAGGGGACTGAAGCTTTCTTT
len: 16; j_gene: TRBJ1-2; v_gene: TRBV6-2/TRBV6-3; abundance: NA; d_gene: TRBD1; CDR3aa: CASSATGTATSGGYTF; CDR3nt: TGTGCCAGCAGTGCCACCGGGACAGCCACCTCCGGGGGCTACACCTTC
len: 13; j_gene: TRBJ1-2; v_gene: TRBV24-1; abundance: NA; d_gene: NA; CDR3aa: CATSDVFPSVLNF; CDR3nt: TGTGCCACCAGTGATGTTTTCCCTAGTGTCCTAAACTTC
len: 22; j_gene: TRBJ2-1; v_gene: TRBV20-1; abundance: many; d_gene: TRBD2; CDR3aa: CSARYTSGRVSGGTATYNEQFF; CDR3nt: TGCAGTGCTAGATATACGTCAGGGAGGGTGAGCGGGGGGACCGCCACGTACAATGAGCAGTTCTTC
len: 15; j_gene: TRBJ2-6; v_gene: TRBV27; abundance: NA; d_gene: NA; CDR3aa: CASSFVRSGANVLTF; CDR3nt: TGTGCCAGCAGTTTTGTTCGCTCTGGGGCCAACGTCCTGACTTTC
len: 15; j_gene: TRBJ1-1; v_gene: TRBV6-5; abundance: NA; d_gene: TRBD1; CDR3aa: CASSYSNRGNTEAFF; CDR3nt: TGTGCCAGCAGTTACTCGAACAGGGGGAACACTGAAGCTTTCTTT
len: 14; j_gene: TRBJ1-1; v_gene: TRBV7-2; abundance: many; d_gene: NA; CDR3aa: CASSLVPGNTEAFF; CDR3nt: TGTGCCAGCAGCTTAGTTCCAGGGAACACTGAAGCTTTCTTT
len: 15; j_gene: TRBJ1-1; v_gene: TRBV7-9; abundance: few; d_gene: NA; CDR3aa: CASSPFSGVNTEAFF; CDR3nt: TGTGCCAGCAGCCCTTTCAGCGGGGTGAACACTGAAGCTTTCTTT
len: 15; j_gene: TRBJ2-7; v_gene: TRBV7-9; abundance: many; d_gene: NA; CDR3aa: CASSSGRGRFYEQYF; CDR3nt: TGTGCCAGCAGCTCCGGCCGTGGGAGGTTCTACGAGCAGTACTTC
len: 16; j_gene: TRBJ2-6; v_gene: TRBV9; abundance: many; d_gene: TRBD1; CDR3aa: CASSVGQGAGANVLTF; CDR3nt: TGTGCCAGCAGCGTAGGACAGGGGGCTGGGGCCAACGTCCTGACTTTC
len: 15; j_gene: TRBJ2-1; v_gene: TRBV12-3/TRBV12-4; abundance: few; d_gene: NA; CDR3aa: CASSPQGPLHNEQFF; CDR3nt: TGTGCCAGCAGTCCACAGGGTCCCCTCCACAATGAGCAGTTCTTC
len: 16; j_gene: TRBJ2-5; v_gene: TRBV7-2; abundance: NA; d_gene: TRBD2; CDR3aa: CASSLASSGGEETQYF; CDR3nt: TGTGCCAGCAGCTTAGCGTCTAGCGGGGGAGAAGAGACCCAGTACTTC
len: 16; j_gene: TRBJ1-2; v_gene: TRBV6-5; abundance: many; d_gene: NA; CDR3aa: CASSYSAKGRVYGYTF; CDR3nt: TGTGCCAGCAGTTACTCAGCTAAGGGAAGGGTCTATGGCTACACCTTC
len: 14; j_gene: TRBJ2-7; v_gene: TRBV5-4; abundance: NA; d_gene: NA; CDR3aa: CASSLDGVRAEQYF; CDR3nt: TGTGCCAGCAGCTTGGACGGAGTCAGGGCGGAGCAGTACTTC
len: 12; j_gene: TRBJ2-7; v_gene: TRBV10-3; abundance: few; d_gene: NA; CDR3aa: CAITHTSGEQYF; CDR3nt: TGTGCCATCACACACACCTCGGGTGAGCAGTACTTC
len: 19; j_gene: TRBJ1-4; v_gene: TRBV29-1; abundance: many; d_gene: NA; CDR3aa: CSVRLTGTLTTATNEKLFF; CDR3nt: TGCAGCGTGCGACTAACCGGGACACTAACAACTGCAACTAATGAAAAACTGTTTTTT
len: 14; j_gene: TRBJ2-1; v_gene: TRBV20-1; abundance: many; d_gene: NA; CDR3aa: CSASHRMSGLEQFF; CDR3nt: TGCAGTGCTAGTCATAGGATGAGCGGTCTTGAGCAGTTCTTC
len: 16; j_gene: TRBJ1-5; v_gene: TRBV7-9; abundance: few; d_gene: NA; CDR3aa: CASSLSVGASGQPQHF; CDR3nt: TGTGCCAGCAGCTTAAGCGTGGGGGCGTCGGGTCAGCCCCAGCATTTT
len: 15; j_gene: TRBJ2-5; v_gene: TRBV7-3; abundance: few; d_gene: NA; CDR3aa: CASSLSGGRQETQYF; CDR3nt: TGTGCCAGCAGCTTATCAGGGGGGCGCCAAGAGACCCAGTACTTC
len: 16; j_gene: TRBJ2-5; v_gene: TRBV6-2/TRBV6-3; abundance: few; d_gene: TRBD2; CDR3aa: CASSRGTSGSRETQYF; CDR3nt: TGTGCCAGCAGCCGCGGGACTAGCGGGAGCAGAGAGACCCAGTACTTC
len: 15; j_gene: TRBJ1-5; v_gene: TRBV7-8; abundance: many; d_gene: NA; CDR3aa: CASSRSGGVGEPQHF; CDR3nt: TGTGCCAGCAGCCGGAGCGGAGGGGTCGGGGAGCCCCAGCATTTT
len: 15; j_gene: TRBJ2-3; v_gene: TRBV10-3; abundance: NA; d_gene: NA; CDR3aa: CAIRGGAAHTDTQYF; CDR3nt: TGTGCCATCCGGGGAGGAGCGGCCCACACAGATACGCAGTATTTT
len: 17; j_gene: TRBJ1-2; v_gene: TRBV5-5; abundance: NA; d_gene: NA; CDR3aa: CASSFRRYVQSNYGYTF; CDR3nt: TGTGCCAGCAGCTTCCGGCGCTACGTACAATCTAACTATGGCTACACCTTC
len: 15; j_gene: TRBJ2-1; v_gene: TRBV12-3/TRBV12-4; abundance: many; d_gene: NA; CDR3aa: CASSLGGSGNNEQFF; CDR3nt: TGTGCCAGCAGCTTGGGTGGGAGTGGAAACAATGAGCAGTTCTTC
len: 13; j_gene: TRBJ1-1; v_gene: TRBV12-3/TRBV12-4; abundance: NA; d_gene: NA; CDR3aa: CASSYQVNTEAFF; CDR3nt: TGTGCCAGCAGTTACCAGGTGAACACTGAAGCTTTCTTT
len: 16; j_gene: TRBJ2-1; v_gene: TRBV20-1; abundance: few; d_gene: NA; CDR3aa: CSATPLLAGSYNEQFF; CDR3nt: TGCAGTGCTACCCCCCTTCTGGCAGGCTCCTACAATGAGCAGTTCTTC
len: 13; j_gene: TRBJ1-1; v_gene: TRBV20-1; abundance: few; d_gene: NA; CDR3aa: CSAQAEQNTEAFF; CDR3nt: TGCAGTGCTCAGGCAGAACAGAACACTGAAGCTTTCTTT
len: 16; j_gene: TRBJ2-3; v_gene: TRBV2; abundance: NA; d_gene: TRBD2; CDR3aa: CASIESLAGGGDTQYF; CDR3nt: TGTGCCAGCATCGAAAGCCTAGCGGGAGGAGGAGATACGCAGTATTTT
len: 15; j_gene: TRBJ2-7; v_gene: TRBV5-1; abundance: many; d_gene: NA; CDR3aa: CASSLAGQPSYEQYF; CDR3nt: TGCGCCAGCAGCTTGGCTGGACAGCCCTCCTACGAGCAGTACTTC
len: 15; j_gene: TRBJ2-7; v_gene: TRBV5-1; abundance: medium-sized; d_gene: NA; CDR3aa: CASSLESLGGYEQYF; CDR3nt: TGCGCCAGCAGCTTGGAAAGTTTAGGGGGGTACGAGCAGTACTTC
len: 14; j_gene: TRBJ2-7; v_gene: TRBV7-8; abundance: NA; d_gene: TRBD1; CDR3aa: CASSLRQGPYEQYF; CDR3nt: TGTGCCAGCAGCCTACGACAGGGACCCTACGAGCAGTACTTC
len: 16; j_gene: TRBJ2-3; v_gene: TRBV5-1; abundance: many; d_gene: TRBD2; CDR3aa: CASSSGLAMATDTQYF; CDR3nt: TGCGCCAGCAGCTCCGGACTAGCGATGGCCACAGATACGCAGTATTTT
len: 17; j_gene: TRBJ2-3; v_gene: TRBV12-3/TRBV12-4; abundance: few; d_gene: TRBD2; CDR3aa: CASSPNGAGGRSDTQYF; CDR3nt: TGTGCCAGCAGCCCAAACGGAGCGGGAGGCCGCTCAGATACGCAGTATTTT
len: 16; j_gene: TRBJ2-7; v_gene: TRBV6-5; abundance: many; d_gene: NA; CDR3aa: CASSYSSFSSSYEQYF; CDR3nt: TGTGCCAGCAGTTACTCAAGCTTCTCAAGCTCCTACGAGCAGTACTTC
len: 18; j_gene: TRBJ2-1; v_gene: TRBV7-3; abundance: NA; d_gene: TRBD2; CDR3aa: CASSLTGLAGALYNEQFF; CDR3nt: TGTGCCAGCAGCTTAACGGGTCTAGCGGGGGCCCTATACAATGAGCAGTTCTTC